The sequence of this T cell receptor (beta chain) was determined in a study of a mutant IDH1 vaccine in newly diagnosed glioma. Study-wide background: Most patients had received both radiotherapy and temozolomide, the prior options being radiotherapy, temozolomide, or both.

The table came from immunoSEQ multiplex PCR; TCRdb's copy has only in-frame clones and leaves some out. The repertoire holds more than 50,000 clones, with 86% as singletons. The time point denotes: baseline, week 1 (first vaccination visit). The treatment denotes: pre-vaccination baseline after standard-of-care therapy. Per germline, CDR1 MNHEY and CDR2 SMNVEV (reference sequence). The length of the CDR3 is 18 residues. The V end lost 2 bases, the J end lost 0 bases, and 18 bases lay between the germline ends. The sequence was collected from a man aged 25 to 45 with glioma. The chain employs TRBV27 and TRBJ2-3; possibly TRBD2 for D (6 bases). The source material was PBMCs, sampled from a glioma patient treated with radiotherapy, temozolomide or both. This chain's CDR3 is CASSLSPLGTYSTDTQYF. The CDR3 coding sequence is TGTGCCAGCAGTTTAAGCCCACTCGGGACTTATAGCACAGATACGCAGTATTTT.